The subject of this entry is one T cell receptor (beta chain). Antigen unknown. V trimming: 2 bases; J trimming: 6 bases; junction bases outside the gene matches: 6. Looked up from germline, CDR1 is SGHAT and CDR2 is FQNNGV. The CDR3 totals 15 residues. The data were taken from a study of T cell responses to AZD1222 COVID-19 vaccine. Findings of the study overall: Increases in Spike-specific TCR breadth and depth were seen after two AZD1222 doses. Clonal diversity may have been underestimated, and the donors were mostly white British, with more females than males. The repertoires were collected only after the peak T cell response. With dominance at 160-218 and 743-854, vaccine-associated CD4 TCRs spanned spike.

Produced via immunoSEQ multiplex PCR; TCRdb's table is partial and in-frame only. Found here are roughly 70,000 clones, about four fifths of them singletons; the top ten hold approximately 5.4%. The specimen comprised peripheral blood, sampled on day 0 of AZD1222 vaccination. The chain employs TRBV11-2 and TRBJ2-1; TRBD2 matches at 8 bases. The clonotype originates from an adult in good health. For the CDR3, the DNA is TGTGCCAGCAGCTTATTCGGGGGGGAGGGCAATGAGCAGTTCTTC. Protein product: CASSLFGGEGNEQFF.